What follows are 23 T cell receptor beta chains derived from one specimen sequenced in a study of T cells in pancreatic ductal adenocarcinoma. TCRdb's copy holds only in-frame clones and misses some; the assay was immunoSEQ multiplex PCR. The repertoire has approximately 97,000 clones, about 95% of them found once; the top ten carry roughly 3%. No neoadjuvant therapy was given to the selected pancreatic ductal adenocarcinoma patients before their surgery. Sequenced material: PBMCs. These receptors were collected from a human donor with pancreatic ductal adenocarcinoma.

The chain couples TRBV21-1 to TRBJ2-7; the table's D call TRBD1 went unverified against the DNA. TRBV21-1 is deemed a pseudogene. The CDR3 has 18 residues. The CDR3 loop reads CASSNGKGQGFRTYEQYF. In DNA, the CDR3 is TGTGCCAGCAGCAACGGAAAGGGACAGGGTTTCCGGACCTACGAGCAGTACTTC.

The chain combines TRBV2 with TRBJ2-7, with TRBD1 matching 9 bases. The ends lost 9 bases at V and 2 bases at J; junction bases unmatched: 5. From germline, CDR1 is SNHLY and CDR2 FYNNEI. The CDR3 has 13 residues. CDR3 in DNA: TGTGCCAGTGGGGGACAGGGACCCTACGAGCAGTACTTC. Its protein is CASGGQGPYEQYF.

For the CDR3, the DNA is TGTGCCAGCAGCGCGAACAGGGTCGTCGGGGAGCTGTTTTTT. It codes for CASSANRVVGELFF. The chain couples TRBV7-3 to TRBJ2-2; maybe TRBD1 (6 bases). CDR3 length: 14 amino acids. Trimming pared 5 bases from V and 7 bases from J, leaving 14 bases between. Germline CDR1 is SGHTA and CDR2 is FQGTGA.

CDR3 sequence reads: CASSPADRGDGYTF. CDR3 bases: TGCGCCAGCAGCCCCGCGGACAGGGGGGATGGCTACACCTTC. The chain links TRBV5-1 to TRBJ1-2, with TRBD1 matching over 10 bases. Germline assignment: CDR1 SGHRS and CDR2 YFSETQ. Unmatched junction bases numbered 6, after V lost 4 bases and J lost 6 bases. The CDR3 is 14 amino acids.

The gene calls are TRBV6-4 and TRBJ1-2; 9 positions match TRBD1. This CDR3 comprises 13 residues. The V gene end was trimmed by 6 bases and the J gene end by 4 bases; junction bases not matched to a gene: 3. Germline V gene sequence: CDR1 MRHNA, CDR2 SNTAGT. The CDR3 DNA reads as TGTGCCAGCAGGGGGACAGGGAGCTATGGCTACACCTTC. Translated: CASRGTGSYGYTF.

The chain carries TRBV30 and TRBJ2-7; 7 nucleotides align to TRBD1. The length of the CDR3 is 12 residues. Per the germline V gene, CDR1 is GTSNPN and CDR2 is SVGIG (reference sequence). V dropped 6 bases and J dropped 3; count of bases not matched to a gene: 5. In nucleotides, the CDR3 is TGTGCCTGTGACCCAGGGGGCTACGAGCAGTACTTC. The encoded protein is CACDPGGYEQYF.

The chain couples TRBV5-1 to TRBJ1-4; 10 bases line up with TRBD1. Unmatched junction bases numbered 5, after V lost 4 bases and J lost 5 bases. This CDR3 contains 15 residues. Per the germline V gene, CDR1 is SGHRS and CDR2 is YFSETQ. CDR3 amino acids: CASSRDRGGNEKLFF. Here the CDR3 DNA reads TGCGCCAGCAGCAGGGACAGGGGTGGGAATGAAAAACTGTTTTTT.

V and J are TRBV6-5 and TRBJ2-5; D perhaps matches TRBD2 (5 bases). Germline V gene sequence: CDR1 MNHEY, CDR2 SVGAGI. Trimming removed 4 bases from V and 5 bases from J, with 11 bases in between. This CDR3 contains 13 residues. The CDR3 is CASSSIPGETQYF. The CDR3 DNA follows: TGTGCCAGCAGTTCAATCCCGGGGGAGACCCAGTACTTC.

This chain joins TRBV7-2 and TRBJ2-7; TRBD1 agrees at 8 bases. Losses at the gene ends were 5 bases for V and 0 bases for J; bases not matched to a gene: 6. CDR1 and CDR2 (germline): SGHTA, FQGNSA. CDR3 length: 15 amino acids. The CDR3 DNA reads as TGTGCCAGCAGCCTCGGACAGGGAGGCTCCTACGAGCAGTACTTC. This codes for CASSLGQGGSYEQYF.

J is TRBJ2-5 and V is TRBV6-6; D gene ambiguous. CDR3 size: 13 residues. The germline gives CDR1 MNHNY, CDR2 SVGAGI (reference sequence). V was clipped by 5 bases and J by 2 bases, with 9 bases between them. CDR3: CASSRGTQETQYF. CDR3 sequence (DNA): TGTGCCAGCAGTCGAGGCACTCAAGAGACCCAGTACTTC.

This clone was counted once. This chain uses TRBV10-3 with TRBJ1-3, with 9 bases aligning to TRBD1. The germline V gene has CDR1 ENHRY and CDR2 SYGVKD. This CDR3 has 14 amino acids. Trimming at V came to 10 bases and at J to 3 bases, leaving 7 bases not matched to a gene. The CDR3, as DNA: TGTGCCAGCATACAGGGGGCGAATGGAAACACCATATATTTT. It encodes CASIQGANGNTIYF.

The V and J genes are TRBV19 and TRBJ2-3; 10 nucleotides match TRBD1. CDR1 and CDR2 from the germline V gene are LNHDA and SQIVND (reference sequence). The CDR3 covers 15 residues. The J segment lost 4 bases and the V segment lost 4 bases, leaving 5 bases of the junction unmatched. The CDR3 bases are TGTGCCAGTAGTACAACAGGACAGGGGGCAGATACGCAGTATTTT. This sequence encodes CASSTTGQGADTQYF. Combining the CDR3 with reference TRBV19 and TRBJ2-3 gives the whole variable domain DGGITQSPKYLFRKEGQNVTLSCEQNLNHDAMYWYRQDPGQGLRLIYYSQIVNDFQKGDIAEGYSVSREKKESFPLTVTSAQKNPTAFYLCASSTTGQGADTQYFGPGTRLTVL.

The chain employs TRBV7-3 and TRBJ2-1; no firm D call. Trimming removed 3 bases at V and 9 bases at J, with 12 bases between. The CDR3 contains 13 residues. The germline V gene encodes CDR1 SGHTA and CDR2 FQGTGA. The CDR3 DNA reads TGTGCCAGCAGCTTGGAGATAACGGGTGAGCAGTTCTTC. Translated, it gives CASSLEITGEQFF.

The rearrangement joins TRBV9 to TRBJ2-2, with 9 bases aligning to TRBD2. This CDR3 is built from 18 residues. V gave up 0 bases and J gave up 2 bases; unmatched junction bases: 8. Germline-derived CDR1 and CDR2 are SGDLS and YYNGEE. The CDR3 sequence is CASSVGGSGSYNTGELFF. CDR3 in DNA: TGTGCCAGCAGCGTAGGGGGTAGCGGGAGTTACAACACCGGGGAGCTGTTTTTT.

The chain joins TRBV27 to TRBJ2-3; TRBD1 matches at 8 bases. CDR3 size: 16 residues. Germline CDR1 is MNHEY and CDR2 is SMNVEV (reference sequence). With 5 bases clipped from V and 2 bases from J, the junction kept 9 bases outside the gene matches. The CDR3 region has the DNA TGTGCCAGCAGTCGACAGGGGAGAACATTCACAGATACGCAGTATTTT. Translation gives CASSRQGRTFTDTQYF.

The chain carries TRBV6-1 and TRBJ2-3; 8 bases map to TRBD1. The germline gives CDR1 MNHNS, CDR2 SASEGT. This CDR3 is built from 15 residues. V trimming: 3 bases; J trimming: 3 bases; junction bases outside the gene matches: 5. The CDR3 region is CASSDYRGLTDTQYF. Here the CDR3 DNA reads TGTGCCAGCAGTGACTACAGGGGGTTGACAGATACGCAGTATTTT.

The chain links TRBV11-2 to TRBJ2-5; D is possibly TRBD1 (6 bases). CDR3 length: 13 residues. Germline lookup yields CDR1 SGHAT and CDR2 FQNNGV. Trimming removed 4 bases from V and 4 bases from J, with 10 bases in between. The CDR3 nucleotides read TGTGCCAGCAGCTCTCAGGGGCCAGAGACCCAGTACTTC. This gives the protein CASSSQGPETQYF.

V gene TRBV30 combines with J gene TRBJ2-3, with TRBD1 identical over 9 bases. The CDR3 totals 14 residues. The V gene end was trimmed by 0 bases and the J gene end by 6 bases; junction bases not matched to a gene: 4. The germline V gene encodes CDR1 GTSNPN and CDR2 SVGIG (reference sequence). This chain's CDR3 is CAWSVTGGRDTQYF. CDR3 DNA sequence: TGTGCCTGGAGTGTAACAGGGGGCAGGGATACGCAGTATTTT.

This clone was seen once. V usage is TRBV7-2 and J usage is TRBJ2-7, with 12 bases lining up with TRBD2. Germline V gene data show CDR1 as SGHTA and CDR2 as FQGNSA. The length of the CDR3 is 14 residues. J was trimmed by 6 bases and V by 6 bases; bases with no gene match: 6. The CDR3 here is CASSRLAGVGEQYF. The CDR3 nucleotides are TGTGCCAGCAGTCGACTAGCGGGAGTTGGCGAGCAGTACTTC. The whole variable domain, filled in from reference TRBV7-2 and TRBJ2-7, reads GAGVSQSPSNKVTEKGKDVELRCDPISGHTALYWYRQSLGQGLEFLIYFQGNSAPDKSGLPSDRFSAERTGGSVSTLTIQRTQQEDSAVYLCASSRLAGVGEQYFGPGTRLTVT.

This rearrangement joins TRBV7-9 to TRBJ2-1; 8 bases align to TRBD2. Germline values: CDR1 SEHNR, CDR2 FQNEAQ (reference sequence). The CDR3 is 14 amino acids. V trimming: 3 bases; J trimming: 6 bases; junction bases outside the gene matches: 4. CDR3 sequence: CASSLGLGVNEQFF. The CDR3 DNA follows: TGTGCCAGCAGCTTGGGACTAGGAGTCAATGAGCAGTTCTTC.

The rearrangement uses TRBV5-6 and TRBJ1-6; D is unclear. CDR1 is SGHDT and CDR2 is YYEEEE in the germline V gene. V was clipped by 1 base and J by 7 bases, with 12 bases between them. This CDR3 has 15 amino acids. CDR3 coding DNA: TGTGCCAGCAGCTTGCGGAGAAGGTCGAATTCACCCCTCCACTTT. Its protein product is CASSLRRRSNSPLHF.

The rearrangement joins TRBV5-1 to TRBJ2-1; TRBD2 matches 7 bases. V gave up 5 bases and J gave up 7 bases; unmatched junction bases: 9. CDR1 and CDR2 (germline): SGHRS, YFSETQ. This CDR3 spans 14 amino acids. CDR3: CASSPVMGGNEQFF. CDR3 sequence (DNA): TGCGCCAGCAGTCCGGTCATGGGGGGGAATGAGCAGTTCTTC.

The V gene is TRBV7-2, the J gene TRBJ2-7, with a weak D call TRBD2 (6 bases). The CDR3 has 14 residues. Per germline, CDR1 SGHTA and CDR2 FQGNSA. Trimming removed 5 bases at V and 3 bases at J, with 14 bases between. The CDR3 sequence is CASSRRRGIYEQYF. The CDR3 DNA is TGTGCCAGCAGCCGACGGCGGGGAATCTACGAGCAGTACTTC.